Listed here are 31 T cell receptor beta chains from one sample, sequenced in a study of OX40 agonist ivuxolimab in advanced cancers. TCRdb's table, derived via immunoSEQ multiplex PCR, lists solely in-frame clones and lacks some. The sample has some 45,000 clones, roughly 90% seen once. Specimen: CD4+ or CD8+ T cells sorted from blood, collected in a trial of the OX40 agonist ivuxolimab. Receptors originate from an adult with an advanced solid tumor such as melanoma, head and neck, liver or kidney cancer.

V usage is TRBV29-1 and J usage is TRBJ2-3; D is unclear. The CDR3 runs 16 residues. Germline loops: CDR1 SQVTM, CDR2 ANQGSEA. The V end was cut by 6 bases, the J end by 0 bases, with 19 bases between. The CDR3 loop reads CSVNPAKYASTDTQYF. CDR3 coding DNA: TGCAGCGTGAACCCCGCCAAATATGCTAGCACAGATACGCAGTATTTT.

V usage is TRBV7-2 and J usage is TRBJ1-1; the D gene is possibly TRBD1 (5 bases). Germline-derived CDR1 and CDR2 are SGHTA and FQGNSA. With 2 bases removed from V and 1 base from J, the gap between germline ends came to 20 bases. CDR3 length equals 18 residues. CDR3: CASSLPAGRTGWNTEAFF. The CDR3 nucleotides read TGTGCCAGCAGCTTACCGGCGGGGCGGACGGGGTGGAACACTGAAGCTTTCTTT.

This chain joins TRBV6-1 and TRBJ2-7; perhaps D is TRBD1 or TRBD2 (6 bases each). The CDR3 is made up of 14 amino acids. The ends were cut back, 7 bases at V and 4 bases at J, with 17 bases in the middle. Germline assignment: CDR1 MNHNS and CDR2 SASEGT. CDR3 protein: CASKVRGAGYEQYF. CDR3 DNA sequence: TGTGCCAGCAAAGTGAGGGGGGCCGGTTACGAGCAGTACTTC.

The V and J genes are TRBV19 and TRBJ2-7; maybe TRBD1 (5 bases). This CDR3 contains 14 residues. Trimming took 3 bases from V and 2 from J, leaving 11 bases between them. Per germline, CDR1 LNHDA and CDR2 SQIVND (reference sequence). The CDR3: CASSIGAGTYEQYF. The CDR3 bases are TGTGCCAGTAGTATTGGGGCAGGTACCTACGAGCAGTACTTC.

The genes are TRBV5-6 and TRBJ1-1; tentative D call: TRBD1 (6 bases). With 5 bases removed from V and 3 bases from J, the gap between germline ends came to 11 bases. Germline V gene sequence: CDR1 SGHDT, CDR2 YYEEEE. The CDR3 has 13 amino acids. CDR3 DNA: TGTGCCAGCAGAAGCCAGGGGCACACTGAAGCTTTCTTT. Its translation: CASRSQGHTEAFF.

The chain has TRBV28 and TRBJ1-4, with D unclear. Trimming took off 5 bases at V and 5 bases at J, with 18 bases between the two ends. This CDR3 has 16 residues. Germline-derived CDR1 and CDR2 are MDHEN and SYDVKM. CDR3 in DNA: TGTGCCAGCAGTCACCCTTCCCGGGTCCTAAATGAAAAACTGTTTTTT. Translating it yields CASSHPSRVLNEKLFF.

The CDR3 region has the DNA TGTGCCAGCAGTTTAAGGGGTAGGGGCAATCAGCCCCAGCATTTT. Translation gives CASSLRGRGNQPQHF. The V gene is TRBV28, the J gene TRBJ1-5; a possible D gene is TRBD1 (5 bases). Trimming cost V 2 bases and J 2 bases, with 10 bases left between them. The V gene's germline CDR1 is MDHEN and CDR2 SYDVKM. The CDR3 spans 15 residues.

The chain combines TRBV6-5 with TRBJ2-7, with 7 bases lining up with TRBD2. V gave up 7 bases and J gave up 3 bases; unmatched junction bases: 9. Germline V gene sequence: CDR1 MNHEY, CDR2 SVGAGI. The CDR3 has 14 residues. CDR3 coding DNA: TGTGCCAGCACCCCCGGGCTAGCGGTCTACGAGCAGTACTTC. Its protein is CASTPGLAVYEQYF.

The chain uses TRBV27 and TRBJ2-1, with TRBD2 matching 8 bases. The CDR3 is 13 amino acids. V trimming: 8 bases; J trimming: 10 bases; junction bases outside the gene matches: 10. Germline CDR1 and CDR2: MNHEY and SMNVEV (reference sequence). CDR3 sequence: CASSRGGWSEQFF. Here the CDR3 DNA reads TGTGCCAGCTCTCGGGGGGGCTGGAGCGAGCAGTTCTTC.

V usage is TRBV6-4 and J usage is TRBJ1-2; D is uncertain. Germline V gene sequence: CDR1 MRHNA, CDR2 SNTAGT. Trimming removed 0 bases from V and 7 bases from J, with 3 bases in between. There are 11 residues in the CDR3. CDR3 loop: CASSDSGGYTF. The CDR3 DNA sequence: TGTGCCAGCAGTGACTCGGGTGGCTACACCTTC.

The chain uses TRBV30 and TRBJ2-7, with 9 bases identical to TRBD2. This CDR3 is built from 13 residues. V lost 2 bases and J lost 5; bases outside the gene matches: 4. Looked up from germline, CDR1 is GTSNPN and CDR2 is SVGIG (reference sequence). The DNA for the CDR3 is TGTGCCTGGAGTAGGGCGGGGGGGGACGAGCAGTACTTC. This translates into CAWSRAGGDEQYF.

This clone was detected only once. CDR3 nucleotides: TGCGCCAGCAGGGGGCTCGGCAATGAGCAGTTCTTC. This sequence encodes CASRGLGNEQFF. The rearrangement uses TRBV5-1 and TRBJ2-1, with TRBD1 as a possible D gene (5 bases). Trimming cost V 5 bases and J 6 bases, with 9 bases left between them. CDR1 and CDR2 (germline): SGHRS, YFSETQ. CDR3 length: 12 residues.

The chain has TRBV5-1 and TRBJ1-5; 7 nucleotides line up with TRBD1. This CDR3 is built from 15 residues. Germline V gene data show CDR1 as SGHRS and CDR2 as YFSETQ. The ends lost 1 base at V and 5 bases at J; junction bases unmatched: 6. For the CDR3, the DNA is TGCGCCAGCAGCTTGAGTCAGGGGGGCGATCAGCCCCAGCATTTT. It translates to CASSLSQGGDQPQHF.

The CDR3 nucleotides read TGTGCCAGCAGTGACGGCTCCCCGGGTGAAGCTTTCTTT. Amino acids: CASSDGSPGEAFF. The rearrangement links TRBV6-4 to TRBJ1-1; no clear D gene. The CDR3 extends over 13 amino acids. From germline, CDR1 is MRHNA and CDR2 SNTAGT. V lost 2 bases and J 7 bases, leaving 11 bases between the germline ends.

The chain couples TRBV7-2 to TRBJ2-5; 8 nucleotides align to TRBD1. Trimming took 2 bases from V and 5 from J; bases not matched to a gene: 4. CDR3 length: 14 amino acids. CDR1 is SGHTA, CDR2 FQGNSA, per germline. The CDR3 is CASSLNRGTETQYF. In DNA, the CDR3 is TGTGCCAGCAGCTTAAACAGGGGGACGGAGACCCAGTACTTC.

The chain is built from TRBV6-1 and TRBJ1-2, with D unresolved. The germline CDR1 and CDR2 sequences are MNHNS and SASEGT. V dropped 8 bases and J dropped 0 bases, with 16 bases sitting between them. This CDR3 has 15 residues. The DNA for the CDR3 is TGTGCCAGCTCCTCCTCGCAGTATTCTAACTATGGCTACACCTTC. Translating it yields CASSSSQYSNYGYTF.

The chain couples TRBV28 to TRBJ2-7; TRBD1 is a possible D gene (5 bases). CDR1 is MDHEN, CDR2 SYDVKM, per germline. CDR3 length: 12 amino acids. Trimming shortened V by 8 bases and J by 3 bases, and 11 bases separated the two germline ends. CDR3: CASRRGLYEQYF. The CDR3 DNA sequence: TGTGCCAGCCGAAGGGGTCTCTACGAGCAGTACTTC. Supplemented by reference TRBV28 and TRBJ2-7, the full variable domain reads DVKVTQSSRYLVKRTGEKVFLECVQDMDHENMFWYRQDPGLGLRLIYFSYDVKMKEKGDIPEGYSVSREKKERFSLILESASTNQTSMYLCASRRGLYEQYFGPGTRLTVT.

CDR3 coding DNA: TGTGCCAGCAGTACGCAATGGCCAGGGACAGATACGCAGTATTTT. Its translation is CASSTQWPGTDTQYF. The V and J genes are TRBV28 and TRBJ2-3, with D maybe TRBD1 (5 bases). CDR1 and CDR2 (germline): MDHEN, SYDVKM. This CDR3 has 15 residues. V shed 5 bases and J shed 3 bases, with 15 bases lying between them. The full variable domain, rest sourced from reference TRBV28 and TRBJ2-3, is DVKVTQSSRYLVKRTGEKVFLECVQDMDHENMFWYRQDPGLGLRLIYFSYDVKMKEKGDIPEGYSVSREKKERFSLILESASTNQTSMYLCASSTQWPGTDTQYFGPGTRLTVL.

The rearrangement uses TRBV27 and TRBJ2-7; TRBD1 is a possible D gene (6 bases). The CDR3 is made up of 14 amino acids. Trimming took 5 bases from V and 6 from J, leaving 17 bases between them. Germline CDR1 is MNHEY and CDR2 is SMNVEV (reference sequence). CDR3 sequence reads: CASSATGLLREQYF. The CDR3 nucleotides read TGTGCCAGCAGTGCCACAGGGCTGCTACGCGAGCAGTACTTC.

This rearrangement joins TRBV12-1 to TRBJ1-4; TRBD1 is the table's D call, not checked against the DNA. TRBV12-1 is flagged as a pseudogene. This CDR3 is built from 16 residues. Written as DNA, the CDR3 is TGTGCCAGCAGCCCGCCCTTACAGGGGGCGCCGGAAAAACTGTTTTTT. It specifies CASSPPLQGAPEKLFF.

V usage is TRBV9 and J usage is TRBJ2-1, with D perhaps matching TRBD2 (6 bases). V was shortened by 0 bases and J by 4 bases, with 20 bases between the two germline ends. The CDR3 has 18 residues. The germline V gene has CDR1 SGDLS and CDR2 YYNGEE. CDR3 in DNA: TGTGCCAGCAGCGTAGCCCCATTGCCGGGAGCCCTTTACAATGAGCAGTTCTTC. This translates into CASSVAPLPGALYNEQFF.

The chain uses TRBV19 and TRBJ1-1, with 8 bases fitting TRBD1. From germline, CDR1 is LNHDA and CDR2 SQIVND (reference sequence). CDR3 size: 13 residues. V lost 6 bases, J lost 8 bases, and 8 bases stayed unmatched. CDR3 sequence (DNA): TGTGCCAGTAGCGGACAGGGTGTTGCGGAAGCTTTCTTT. It translates to CASSGQGVAEAFF.

A single count supports this clone. V and J are TRBV27 and TRBJ2-2, with D uncertain. The CDR3 sequence is 15 residues long. Per the germline V gene, CDR1 is MNHEY and CDR2 is SMNVEV (reference sequence). V dropped 0 bases and J dropped 8 bases, with 13 bases sitting between them. This CDR3 reads CASSLSWPGFGELFF. The CDR3 DNA is TGTGCCAGCAGTTTATCGTGGCCGGGTTTTGGGGAGCTGTTTTTT.

The V gene is TRBV7-8, the J gene TRBJ2-1; D gene ambiguous. This CDR3 spans 10 amino acids. V lost 7 bases and J lost 7, with 5 bases in between. Germline CDR1 reads SGHVS; CDR2 reads FQNEAQ. CDR3 in amino acids: CASTKNEQFF. CDR3 bases: TGTGCCAGCACTAAAAATGAGCAGTTCTTC.

The CDR3 coding sequence is TGTGCCAGCAGCTTAGCACCCGGTGGTCAGTCCAAATCCTACGAGCAGTACTTC. Its translation: CASSLAPGGQSKSYEQYF. The chain combines TRBV7-6 with TRBJ2-7, with D uncertain. V gave up 0 bases and J gave up 1 base, with 19 bases separating them. This CDR3 contains 18 residues. Germline V gene data show CDR1 as SGHVS and CDR2 as FNYEAQ.

The chain combines TRBV5-8 with TRBJ2-2; the match to TRBD1 covers 8 bases. The V gene's germline CDR1 is SGHTS and CDR2 YDEGEE. The ends lost 4 bases at V and 5 bases at J; junction bases unmatched: 4. CDR3 length: 14 amino acids. The CDR3 DNA sequence: TGTGCCAGCAGCGACAGGGGTTGGACCGGGGAGCTGTTTTTT. Its protein product is CASSDRGWTGELFF.

The chain links TRBV4-1 to TRBJ2-1; the match to TRBD2 covers 11 bases. The CDR3 is made up of 17 amino acids. The germline gives CDR1 MGHRA, CDR2 YSYEKL. V shed 1 base, J shed 5 bases, and the junction held 7 bases outside the gene matches. The CDR3 nucleotides read TGCGCCAGCAGCCAAGCTTTCTTGACTAGCGGGAACAATGAGCAGTTCTTC. It yields the protein CASSQAFLTSGNNEQFF.

This clone is a singleton in its sample. The rearrangement joins TRBV27 to TRBJ2-4, with TRBD1 matching over 8 bases. Unmatched junction bases numbered 0, after V lost 6 bases and J lost 5 bases. The germline V gene encodes CDR1 MNHEY and CDR2 SMNVEV (reference sequence). The CDR3 runs 12 residues. CDR3 sequence: CASRGQENIQYF. In nucleotides, the CDR3 is TGTGCCAGCAGGGGACAGGAAAACATTCAGTACTTC.

This clone was observed a single time. V is TRBV28 and J is TRBJ2-5, with 9 bases aligning to TRBD1. Germline V gene data show CDR1 as MDHEN and CDR2 as SYDVKM. After removal of 4 bases from V and 5 bases from J, the junction contained 11 bases not matched to a gene. CDR3 length equals 16 residues. The CDR3 is CASSWVRDREGETQYF. The DNA for the CDR3 is TGTGCCAGCAGTTGGGTAAGGGACAGGGAAGGCGAGACCCAGTACTTC.

The chain joins TRBV7-6 to TRBJ1-3; the D is unclear. The CDR3 spans 14 residues. Germline V gene sequence: CDR1 SGHVS, CDR2 FNYEAQ. With 2 bases removed from V and 4 bases from J, the gap between germline ends came to 9 bases. The CDR3: CASSLKGAGNTIYF. The CDR3 DNA follows: TGTGCCAGCAGCTTAAAGGGTGCGGGAAACACCATATATTTT.

The genes are TRBV11-2 and TRBJ2-4, with D unclear. Trimming shortened V by 3 bases and J by 0 bases, and 12 bases separated the two germline ends. The CDR3 has 16 residues. Germline loops: CDR1 SGHAT, CDR2 FQNNGV. CDR3 residues: CASSFGAKLAKNIQYF. In DNA form, the CDR3 reads TGTGCCAGCAGCTTCGGAGCTAAACTAGCCAAAAACATTCAGTACTTC. The entire variable domain, with the rest obtained from reference TRBV11-2 and TRBJ2-4, is as follows: EAGVAQSPRYKIIEKRQSVAFWCNPISGHATLYWYQQILGQGPKLLIQFQNNGVVDDSQLPKDRFSAERLKGVDSTLKIQPAKLEDSAVYLCASSFGAKLAKNIQYFGAGTRLSVL.